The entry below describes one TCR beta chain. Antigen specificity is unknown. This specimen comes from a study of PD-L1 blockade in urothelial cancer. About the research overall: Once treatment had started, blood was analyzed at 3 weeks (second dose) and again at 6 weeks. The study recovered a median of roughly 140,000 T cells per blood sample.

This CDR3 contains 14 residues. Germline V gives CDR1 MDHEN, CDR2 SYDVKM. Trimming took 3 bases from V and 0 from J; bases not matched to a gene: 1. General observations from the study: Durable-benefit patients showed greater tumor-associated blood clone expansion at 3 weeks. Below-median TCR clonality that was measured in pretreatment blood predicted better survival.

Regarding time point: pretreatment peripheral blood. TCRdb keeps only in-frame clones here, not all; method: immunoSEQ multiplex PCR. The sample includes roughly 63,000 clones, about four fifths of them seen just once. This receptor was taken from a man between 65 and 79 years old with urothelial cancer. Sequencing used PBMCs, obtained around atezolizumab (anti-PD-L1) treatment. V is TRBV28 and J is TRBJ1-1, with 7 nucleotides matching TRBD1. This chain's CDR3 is CASSFDRVNTEAFF. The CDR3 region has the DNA TGTGCCAGCAGTTTTGACAGGGTGAACACTGAAGCTTTCTTT.